Shown below are 10 T cell receptor beta chains from a single sample sequenced in a study of radiotherapy plus CTLA-4 blockade in lung cancer (dated by TCRdb to about 2018). The library came from the immunoSEQ multiplex PCR assay. TCRdb took over this immuneACCESS table, retaining in-frame rearrangements with V and J assigned. Such tables are incomplete; in checked studies, under half of the missing clones stem from an unresolved V gene, and the remainder is unexplained. The sample includes approximately 65,000 clones, with approximately 80% observed a single time. The ten largest clones add up to about 4.2% of the sample. This material consisted of peripheral blood, taken from a patient treated with radiotherapy plus ipilimumab. The receptors derive from a human donor with non-small cell lung cancer who had a complete response to radiotherapy plus ipilimumab.

The CDR3 here is CAISSNTGGSADTQYF. For the CDR3, the DNA is TGTGCCATCAGTAGCAATACAGGGGGTTCCGCAGATACGCAGTATTTT. The chain has TRBV10-3 and TRBJ2-3; 8 nucleotides match TRBD1. The J segment lost 4 bases and the V segment lost 5 bases, leaving 11 bases of the junction unmatched. CDR3 size: 16 residues. Looked up from germline, CDR1 is ENHRY and CDR2 is SYGVKD.

This chain links TRBV6-5 with TRBJ1-5; tentatively, D is TRBD1 (6 bases). Germline CDR1 MNHEY, CDR2 SVGAGI. The CDR3 length is 15 residues. The V gene lost 0 bases and the J gene lost 2 bases, with 8 bases spanning the gap. Here the CDR3 DNA reads TGTGCCAGCAGTTACTCGGACAGAGGCAATCAGCCCCAGCATTTT. Encoded protein: CASSYSDRGNQPQHF.

This clone was seen just once. The chain joins TRBV2 to TRBJ1-1; D not certain. The CDR3 runs to 13 residues. Trimming left V 4 bases short and J 6 bases short, with 12 bases between. Germline-derived CDR1 and CDR2 are SNHLY and FYNNEI. CDR3 sequence (DNA): TGTGCCAGCAGTGTTGACTACCCCGCTGAAGCTTTCTTT. Translation: CASSVDYPAEAFF.

The rearrangement links TRBV6-5 to TRBJ2-7, with TRBD2 as a possible D gene (5 bases). The CDR3 loop spans 13 amino acids. Trimming left V 10 bases short and J 3 bases short, with 16 bases between. Looked up from germline, CDR1 is MNHEY and CDR2 is SVGAGI. CDR3 amino acids: CATPPGKNYEQYF. The CDR3 DNA sequence: TGTGCCACCCCTCCCGGGAAAAACTACGAGCAGTACTTC.

This clone was seen only a few times. The chain combines TRBV25-1 with TRBJ1-2; D gene uncertain. Trimming cost V 6 bases and J 8 bases, with 10 bases left between them. The CDR3 runs to 11 residues. Germline V gene lookup returns CDR1 MGHDK and CDR2 SYGVNS. The CDR3 sequence: CASRRFGGYTF. The CDR3, as DNA: TGTGCCAGCAGGCGGTTTGGGGGCTACACCTTC.

This clone has only one observation. The chain uses TRBV18 and TRBJ1-1; D gene ambiguous. V was shortened by 4 bases and J by 5 bases, with 11 bases between the two germline ends. The CDR3 is made up of 13 amino acids. CDR1 is KGHSH, CDR2 LQKENI, per germline. The CDR3 loop is CASSRQRDTEAFF. The CDR3 DNA sequence: TGTGCCAGCTCACGGCAAAGGGATACTGAAGCTTTCTTT.

In its sample, this clone was seen a few times. The chain uses TRBV10-3 and TRBJ2-1; possibly TRBD1 or TRBD2 for D (6 bases each). V was trimmed by 11 bases and J by 7 bases, leaving 21 bases between them. This CDR3 spans 14 amino acids. Per the germline V gene, CDR1 is ENHRY and CDR2 is SYGVKD. In DNA, the CDR3 is TGTGCCTCCTGGACCGGGGGCATCGGAAATGAGCAGTTCTTC. It codes for CASWTGGIGNEQFF.

The rearrangement uses TRBV12-5 and TRBJ1-2; D might be TRBD1 (6 bases). V shed 3 bases and J shed 5 bases, with 19 bases lying between them. CDR3 length: 16 residues. In germline, CDR1 is LGHNT, CDR2 FRNRAP. DNA of the CDR3: TGTGCTAGTGGTTTTAACACGGGGATAGGGGGGTATGGCTACACCTTC. It encodes CASGFNTGIGGYGYTF.

The chain links TRBV6-1 to TRBJ2-6; D call uncertain. The length of the CDR3 is 18 residues. CDR1 and CDR2 from the germline V gene are MNHNS and SASEGT. Trimming cost V 1 base and J 4 bases, with 17 bases left between them. The CDR3 here is CASSEEIKGVLGANVLTF. Here the CDR3 DNA reads TGTGCCAGCAGTGAAGAAATAAAGGGTGTATTAGGGGCCAACGTCCTGACTTTC.

This clone was picked up one time. This chain uses TRBV11-2 with TRBJ2-5, with D perhaps matching TRBD2 (7 bases). This CDR3 spans 15 amino acids. Between the trimmed V and J ends, which lost 0 bases and 7 bases, there was a span of 15 bases. CDR1 is SGHAT and CDR2 is FQNNGV in the germline V gene. The CDR3 loop is CASSLDLSGGGTQYF. The CDR3 nucleotides are TGTGCCAGCAGCTTAGACCTTTCGGGGGGCGGGACCCAGTACTTC.